This T cell receptor beta chain was captured by sequencing in a study of human versus mouse CDR3 diversity and MHC coevolution. Whole-study context: Between roughly 0.6 x 10^7 and 1.7 x 10^7 valid reads came from each sample.

Profiling relied on immunoSEQ multiplex PCR, and the TCRdb table lists in-frame clones only, not all of them. The sample holds roughly 81,000 clones, 80% to 95% seen once. The count of this clone is one. Material for sequencing was naive CD4+ T cells from blood. Subset of the sample: CD45RO-negative CD62L-positive naive CD4 T cells. The receptor was derived from a person aged 30 to 69 in good health.

In DNA, the CDR3 is TGTGCCAGCAGCGTAGGAGACAATAACTATGGCTACACCTTC. Translation gives CASSVGDNNYGYTF. The chain joins TRBV9 to TRBJ1-2; no firm D call. The V and J ends lost 0 bases and 1 base respectively, with 7 bases between them. Per the germline V gene, CDR1 is SGDLS and CDR2 is YYNGEE. CDR3 length: 14 residues.